The 25 T cell receptor beta chains below come from one sample, sequenced in a study of blood T cells in healthy people across ages. Primed by a sample-barcoded 5' primer and a J-beta primer mix, a second PCR proceeded for roughly 6 to 12 cycles. Via MiXCR, TCRdb re-called the 5' RACE reads, giving one row per CDR3 protein. The sample yields about 1.8 million distinct CDR3 sequences, around half seen once. The sample comprised blood. The origin of the receptors is a woman aged 40-49 years in good health.

The chain joins TRBV4-2 to TRBJ2-1; possible D gene TRBD1, 5 bases. Germline V gives CDR1 LGHNA, CDR2 YNFKEQ. V gave up 0 bases and J gave up 6 bases, with 12 bases separating them. The length of the CDR3 is 15 residues. This CDR3 reads CASSQDPAGSNEQFF. CDR3 nucleotide sequence: TGTGCCAGCAGCCAAGATCCGGCAGGGTCCAATGAGCAGTTCTTC.

This clonotype was counted many times. This chain connects TRBV4-1 to TRBJ2-1, with 12 nucleotides matching TRBD2. The J segment lost 6 bases and the V segment lost 4 bases, leaving 7 bases of the junction unmatched. CDR3 length: 16 residues. Germline V CDR1 and CDR2: MGHRA, YSYEKL. The CDR3 DNA sequence: TGCGCCAGCAGCCTTTCTAGCGGGGGGGCTCGCAATGAGCAGTTCTTC. This codes for CASSLSSGGARNEQFF.

In this sample, this clonotype turned up a few times. V and J are TRBV6-5 and TRBJ2-5, with no clear D. The CDR3 is 15 amino acids. Germline V gives CDR1 MNHEY, CDR2 SVGAGI. Between the trimmed V and J ends, which lost 8 bases and 3 bases, there was a span of 19 bases. The CDR3 nucleotides are TGTGCCAGCTATAACTGGGGAAAGGGCAAAGAGACCCAGTACTTC. Protein sequence: CASYNWGKGKETQYF.

The table lists this clonotype with a few counts. The chain has TRBV27 and TRBJ2-7; 10 bases fit TRBD1. From germline, CDR1 is MNHEY and CDR2 SMNVEV (reference sequence). J lost 3 bases, V lost 6 bases, and 8 bases had no gene match. This CDR3 is built from 15 residues. DNA of the CDR3: TGTGCCAGCAGGGAGGGACAGGGGAACTACTACGAGCAGTACTTC. Amino acid sequence: CASREGQGNYYEQYF.

This clonotype has a handful of counts. This chain uses TRBV5-1 with TRBJ1-2; 8 nucleotides agree with TRBD1. The CDR3 length is 15 residues. Germline V gene lookup returns CDR1 SGHRS and CDR2 YFSETQ. J gave up 4 bases and V 4 bases, and 9 bases lay outside the gene matches. DNA of the CDR3: TGCGCCAGCAGCGCGGGACAGGCGATCCTCTATGGCTACACCTTC. As protein: CASSAGQAILYGYTF.

The chain couples TRBV28 to TRBJ1-6; the D is unclear. The CDR3 length is 15 residues. Germline CDR1 MDHEN, CDR2 SYDVKM. Trimming stripped 7 bases from V and 10 bases from J, with 20 bases between. The CDR3 sequence is CASNPRENYKSPLHF. The CDR3 region has the DNA TGTGCCAGCAACCCCCGGGAGAATTACAAATCACCCCTCCACTTT.

The V call is TRBV18, the J call TRBJ2-1; 12 nucleotides line up with TRBD2. CDR3 length equals 15 residues. V trimming: 7 bases; J trimming: 6 bases; junction bases outside the gene matches: 7. Per germline, CDR1 KGHSH and CDR2 LQKENI. In DNA, the CDR3 is TGTGCCAGCTACCAACTAGCGGGGGGCAGCAATGAGCAGTTCTTC. It is translated as CASYQLAGGSNEQFF. The full variable domain, its missing parts supplied by reference TRBV18 and TRBJ2-1, is NAGVMQNPRHLVRRRGQEARLRCSPMKGHSHVYWYRQLPEEGLKFMVYLQKENIIDESGMPKERFSAEFPKEGPSILRIQQVVRGDSAAYFCASYQLAGGSNEQFFGPGTRLTVL.

The chain uses TRBV29-1 and TRBJ2-1; 8 bases fit TRBD1. The CDR3 covers 13 residues. Trimming took 8 bases from V and 8 from J; bases not matched to a gene: 11. Germline V gene lookup returns CDR1 SQVTM and CDR2 ANQGSEA. The CDR3 region has the DNA TGCAGCCACAAGGGGACAGGTTACGATGAGCAGTTCTTC. This encodes CSHKGTGYDEQFF.

Only a few counts were recorded for this clonotype. The genes are TRBV6-1 and TRBJ2-3; 8 positions agree with TRBD1. The CDR3 covers 15 residues. With 6 bases clipped from V and 1 base from J, the junction kept 6 bases outside the gene matches. CDR1 is MNHNS, CDR2 SASEGT, per germline. This chain's CDR3 is CASRVPDRGTDTQYF. As DNA, the CDR3 is TGTGCCAGCAGGGTTCCGGACAGGGGCACAGATACGCAGTATTTT.

V gene TRBV29-1 combines with J gene TRBJ1-2; a weak D match, TRBD1 (5 bases). Germline V gene lookup returns CDR1 SQVTM and CDR2 ANQGSEA. There are 11 residues in the CDR3. Trimming pared 5 bases from V and 6 bases from J, leaving 10 bases between. The CDR3 loop reads CSVLRVNGYTF. The CDR3 DNA sequence: TGCAGCGTTCTCAGGGTCAATGGCTACACCTTC.

The V and J genes are TRBV12-3 or TRBV12-4 and TRBJ1-6; D is unclear. The V end lost 2 bases, the J end lost 9 bases, and 17 bases lay between the germline ends. This CDR3 is 16 amino acids long. The CDR3 region is CASSLKGGGWGSPLHF. The CDR3 coding sequence is TGTGCCAGCAGTTTAAAAGGAGGAGGTTGGGGTTCACCCCTCCACTTT.

V usage is TRBV6-2 or TRBV6-3 and J usage is TRBJ1-1; TRBD1 matches 7 bases. Germline loops: CDR1 MNHEY, CDR2 SVGEGT. CDR3 length: 13 residues. The V segment lost 10 bases and the J segment 7 bases; nucleotides outside the gene matches: 12. CDR3 sequence: CATNPSTGNEAFF. CDR3 nucleotide sequence: TGTGCCACCAATCCCTCGACAGGGAATGAAGCTTTCTTT.

The chain uses TRBV5-4 and TRBJ1-1; the D is unclear. V was pared by 2 bases and J by 2 bases, with 19 bases between. Germline CDR1 reads SGHNT; CDR2 reads YYREEE (reference sequence). The CDR3 extends over 17 amino acids. CDR3 nucleotides: TGTGCCAGCAGCTTCCCTGGCCGTCGGCAGACAAACACTGAAGCTTTCTTT. It codes for CASSFPGRRQTNTEAFF.

This sequence joins TRBV20-1 and TRBJ2-4, with 7 bases fitting TRBD1. The length of the CDR3 is 12 residues. J gave up 6 bases and V 3 bases, and 2 bases lay outside the gene matches. Germline V gene sequence: CDR1 DFQATT, CDR2 SNEGSKA (reference sequence). In nucleotides, the CDR3 is TGCAGTGCTAGCACAGGGGTAAACATTCAGTACTTC. It encodes CSASTGVNIQYF.

The rearrangement joins TRBV7-9 to TRBJ2-1; possible D gene TRBD1, 6 bases. Between the trimmed V and J ends, which lost 5 bases and 8 bases, there was a span of 16 bases. From germline, CDR1 is SEHNR and CDR2 FQNEAQ (reference sequence). The CDR3 runs to 14 residues. CDR3 sequence: CASSRTEDTHEQFF. The DNA of the CDR3 is TGTGCCAGCAGCCGGACAGAGGATACACATGAGCAGTTCTTC. Based on the CDR3 plus reference TRBV7-9 and TRBJ2-1, the full variable domain is DTGVSQNPRHKITKRGQNVTFRCDPISEHNRLYWYRQTLGQGPEFLTYFQNEAQLEKSRLLSDRFSAERPKGSFSTLEIQRTEQGDSAMYLCASSRTEDTHEQFFGPGTRLTVL.

The chain carries TRBV6-2 or TRBV6-3 and TRBJ2-7, with D possibly being TRBD2 (6 bases). Trimming pared 5 bases from V and 6 bases from J, leaving 20 bases between. Germline values: CDR1 MNHEY, CDR2 SVGEGT. The CDR3 is 15 residues long. CDR3 coding DNA: TGTGCCAGCAGTCCTAGAGATCCTGGGACTCGCGAGCAGTACTTC. Translation: CASSPRDPGTREQYF.

The rearrangement uses TRBV28 and TRBJ2-5, with no clear D. Germline CDR1 and CDR2: MDHEN and SYDVKM. The length of the CDR3 is 16 residues. V was pared by 2 bases and J by 1 base, with 14 bases between. The CDR3 loop reads CASSLRDFYGQETQYF. CDR3 nucleotide sequence: TGTGCCAGCAGTTTAAGAGACTTTTACGGCCAAGAGACCCAGTACTTC. The entire variable domain, with the rest obtained from reference TRBV28 and TRBJ2-5, is as follows: DVKVTQSSRYLVKRTGEKVFLECVQDMDHENMFWYRQDPGLGLRLIYFSYDVKMKEKGDIPEGYSVSREKKERFSLILESASTNQTSMYLCASSLRDFYGQETQYFGPGTRLLVL.

The chain employs TRBV12-3 or TRBV12-4 and TRBJ2-5; D could derive from TRBD1 or TRBD2 (7 bases each). This CDR3 is 17 amino acids long. V lost 5 bases, J lost 1 base, and 20 bases lay in between. CDR3 region: CASSPGGGFPTQETQYF. CDR3 DNA: TGTGCCAGCAGTCCAGGGGGGGGCTTTCCCACCCAAGAGACCCAGTACTTC.

The CDR3 DNA follows: TGTGCCAGCGGAATACAGGCAACACCCCTCCACTTT. It yields the protein CASGIQATPLHF. V is TRBV9 and J is TRBJ1-6; D perhaps matches TRBD1 (5 bases). V lost 7 bases and J 11 bases, leaving 13 bases between the germline ends. The CDR3 spans 12 residues. The germline V gene encodes CDR1 SGDLS and CDR2 YYNGEE.

This chain uses TRBV28 with TRBJ1-6; D not certain. Trimming left V 2 bases short and J 4 bases short, with 6 bases between. This CDR3 is built from 14 residues. The V gene's germline CDR1 is MDHEN and CDR2 SYDVKM. In DNA form, the CDR3 reads TGTGCCAGCAGTTTAGTTGGGTATAATTCACCCCTCCACTTT. Translated: CASSLVGYNSPLHF.

This clonotype was detected a few times. The gene calls are TRBV6-5 and TRBJ2-7; TRBD1 agrees at 10 bases. CDR3 length: 13 residues. Germline CDR1 reads MNHEY; CDR2 reads SVGAGI. V shed 8 bases, J shed 12 bases, and the junction held 13 bases outside the gene matches. CDR3 coding DNA: TGTGCCAGCGGACAGGGGGACTCGGTCTTGTCGTACTTC. Translated: CASGQGDSVLSYF.

This clonotype was seen a few times. The chain carries TRBV27 and TRBJ2-1; D unclear. Germline V CDR1 and CDR2: MNHEY, SMNVEV (reference sequence). Trimming left V 5 bases short and J 0 bases short, with 5 bases between. This CDR3 spans 13 amino acids. The CDR3 loop is CASSLHSYNEQFF. In nucleotides, the CDR3 is TGTGCCAGCAGTCTCCACTCCTACAATGAGCAGTTCTTC.

This chain joins TRBV5-1 and TRBJ2-7, with a weak D call TRBD1 (6 bases). V dropped 4 bases and J dropped 7 bases, with 21 bases sitting between them. There are 15 residues in the CDR3. CDR1 and CDR2 (germline): SGHRS, YFSETQ. CDR3 coding DNA: TGCGCCAGCAGCCGCCGGGACACCTCCTACAATGAGCAGTACTTC. Protein: CASSRRDTSYNEQYF. The full variable domain, completed using reference TRBV5-1 and TRBJ2-7, is KAGVTQTPRYLIKTRGQQVTLSCSPISGHRSVSWYQQTPGQGLQFLFEYFSETQRNKGNFPGRFSGRQFSNSRSEMNVSTLELGDSALYLCASSRRDTSYNEQYFGPGTRLTVT.

A note on this clonotype: Mismatch with germline at one junction end may stem from a read error. The gene calls are TRBV9 and TRBJ2-7; D may match TRBD1 or TRBD2 (5 bases each). The germline V gene encodes CDR1 SGDLS and CDR2 YYNGEE. The CDR3 extends over 19 amino acids. The CDR3 sequence: CAGSVETILGTDSPYGQYF. The CDR3 bases are TGTGCCGGCAGCGTTGAGACTATTTTAGGGACCGACTCCCCCTACGGGCAGTACTTC.

In its sample, this clonotype was seen a few times. The chain is built from TRBV10-3 and TRBJ2-1, with TRBD1 as a possible D gene (5 bases). The CDR3 totals 16 residues. V was trimmed by 0 bases and J by 4 bases, leaving 13 bases between them. CDR1 and CDR2 (germline): ENHRY, SYGVKD. As DNA, the CDR3 is TGTGCCATCAGTGAGTCATGGCAGGGAAAATACAATGAGCAGTTCTTC. Translation: CAISESWQGKYNEQFF.